Sequencing of this T cell receptor beta chain was carried out in a study of cytomegalovirus exposure and HLA in healthy donors. Study-level points and caveats: Clonal expansion, a later analysis showed, was greater in HLA-associated TCR beta chains than in equally common others. While the bulk of TCR sequences proved rare, some public TCRs turned up in many donors.

60 Vbeta and 13 Jbeta primers were used in PCR. Sequencing was performed with immunoSEQ multiplex PCR; in TCRdb, only in-frame clones are kept and a portion is missing. Found here are 100,000 to 150,000 clones, approximately 82% of them singletons; the top ten hold 2.5% to 3%. As concerns this clone: As yet, its antigen is unknown.

Germline loops: CDR1 MNHNS, CDR2 SASEGT. Unmatched junction bases numbered 5, after V lost 5 bases and J lost 3 bases. This CDR3 region has 15 residues. This chain connects TRBV6-1 to TRBJ2-3, with TRBD1 matching 10 bases. The receptor was derived from a woman aged 18-29 years in good health and CMV-seropositive. Sequencing input: PBMCs. CDR3 nucleotide sequence: TGTGCCAGCAGTCCGGACAGGGGGGATACAGATACGCAGTATTTT. Residues: CASSPDRGDTDTQYF.